These T cell receptor beta chains were read from a single sample in a study of CD8 T cells in ankylosing spondylitis. Each CDR3 protein is one row after TCRdb ran MiXCR on the 5' RACE reads. The sample holds approximately 340,000 distinct CDR3 sequences, roughly 15% seen once. Sequences were obtained from blood, either unsorted or a sorted T cell fraction (not recorded which). These receptor sequences come from a male donor with ankylosing spondylitis or in good health (not recorded which). Each CDR3 is given with its conserved first and last residue. The D gene is left open where the match is weak. Clone size appears in some rows only: once, few, many, or a class for an expanded clone.

NA	TRBV12-3/TRBV12-4	NA	TRBJ1-1	CASSQLVVLAEIAFF	TGTGCCAGCAGCCAATTAGTGGTTTTAGCGGAGATAGCTTTCTTT
NA	TRBV5-1	few	TRBJ2-7	CASSLAGLSEQYF	TGCGCCAGCAGCTTGGCGGGACTTTCCGAGCAGTACTTC
TRBD1	TRBV6-1	NA	TRBJ2-1	CASTRRSGTGGGNEQFF	TGTGCCAGCACCCGAAGGTCCGGGACAGGGGGCGGGAATGAGCAGTTCTTC
TRBD1	TRBV18	NA	TRBJ2-5	CASSAISGQGKETQYF	TGTGCCAGCTCAGCCATCTCGGGACAGGGAAAAGAGACCCAGTACTTC
TRBD2	TRBV3-1	NA	TRBJ2-1	CASSQVAGGPHEQFF	TGTGCCAGCAGCCAAGTAGCGGGGGGGCCCCATGAGCAGTTCTTC
NA	TRBV25-1	NA	TRBJ2-6	CASSGWGPGANVLTF	TGTGCCAGCAGTGGATGGGGGCCTGGGGCCAACGTCCTGACTTTC
NA	TRBV7-9	few	TRBJ2-7	CASSFAIYEQYF	TGTGCCAGCAGCTTCGCAATCTACGAGCAGTACTTC
NA	TRBV12-3/TRBV12-4	NA	TRBJ1-1	CASSSLPVGTEAFF	TGTGCCAGCAGTTCCCTCCCGGTGGGTACTGAAGCTTTCTTT
NA	TRBV25-1	NA	TRBJ1-2	CASSDSKSPYGYTF	TGTGCCAGCAGTGACTCGAAGTCCCCCTATGGCTACACCTTC
TRBD2	TRBV18	NA	TRBJ2-7	CASSQRLAGSYEQYF	TGTGCCAGCTCACAAAGACTAGCGGGGTCCTACGAGCAGTACTTC